This TCR beta chain was observed in a study of OX40 agonist ivuxolimab in advanced cancers. Study-wide context: Patients got intravenous ivuxolimab at 0.01 to 10 mg/kg every 2 weeks. Dose-escalation patients had hepatocellular carcinoma, melanoma, renal cell or head and neck cancer.

The V and J ends lost 2 bases and 3 bases respectively, with 11 bases between them. The germline V gene encodes CDR1 LNHDA and CDR2 SQIVND (reference sequence). The CDR3 consists of 15 residues. About this clone itself: What it binds is not known. The same CDR3 can be traced to other DNA sequences in this sample.

Study outcomes and limitations: More expanded clones were found, on average, in CD8+ than in CD4+ T cells. Clonal expansion by week 6 occurred in CD4+ and CD8+ blood T cells (at 0.1 to 3.0 mg/kg).

Libraries were prepared by immunoSEQ multiplex PCR; TCRdb keeps only in-frame clonotypes and omits some of them. The sample contains 130,000 or so clones, roughly nine tenths of which appear only once. Sequencing was performed on CD4+ or CD8+ T cells sorted from blood, taken in a trial of the OX40 agonist ivuxolimab. The sequence came from an adult with an advanced solid tumor such as melanoma, head and neck, liver or kidney cancer. The chain joins TRBV19 to TRBJ2-1; the D call may be TRBD1 or TRBD2 (5 bases each). The CDR3 loop is CASSISGTIYNEQFF. The CDR3 coding sequence is TGTGCCAGTAGTATATCAGGGACGATCTACAATGAGCAGTTCTTC.